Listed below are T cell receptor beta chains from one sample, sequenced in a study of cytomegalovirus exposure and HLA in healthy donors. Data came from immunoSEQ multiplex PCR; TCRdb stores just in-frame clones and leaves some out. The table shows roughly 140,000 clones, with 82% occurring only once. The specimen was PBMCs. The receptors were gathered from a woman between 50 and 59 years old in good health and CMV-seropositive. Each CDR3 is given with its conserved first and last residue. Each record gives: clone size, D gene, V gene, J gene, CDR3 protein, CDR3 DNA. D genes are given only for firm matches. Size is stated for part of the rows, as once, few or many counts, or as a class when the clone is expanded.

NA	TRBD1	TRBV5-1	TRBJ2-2	CASSRDRERGELFF	TGCGCCAGCAGCCGGGACAGGGAAAGGGGGGAGCTGTTTTTT
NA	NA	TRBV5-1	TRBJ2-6	CASSLEPVRGSGANVLTF	TGCGCCAGCAGCTTGGAACCCGTCAGGGGCTCTGGGGCCAACGTCCTGACTTTC
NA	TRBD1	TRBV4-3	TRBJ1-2	CASSQDLGGGSGYTF	TGCGCCAGCAGCCAAGATCTTGGAGGGGGCTCTGGCTACACCTTC
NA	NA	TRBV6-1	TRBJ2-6	CASSEAQGGHSGANVLTF	TGTGCCAGCAGTGAAGCGCAGGGGGGACACTCTGGGGCCAACGTCCTGACTTTC
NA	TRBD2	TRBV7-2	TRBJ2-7	CASSLDWGGYEQYF	TGTGCCAGCAGCTTAGATTGGGGGGGCTACGAGCAGTACTTC
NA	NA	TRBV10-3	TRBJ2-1	CAISEPRGGRYNEQFF	TGTGCCATCAGTGAGCCACGTGGGGGGAGGTACAATGAGCAGTTCTTC
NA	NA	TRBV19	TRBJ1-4	CASSDRQVLRATNEKLFF	TGTGCCAGTAGTGATAGACAGGTTCTTCGCGCAACTAATGAAAAACTGTTTTTT
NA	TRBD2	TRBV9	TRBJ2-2	CASSLLAGGNTGELFF	TGTGCCAGCAGCTTACTAGCGGGGGGGAACACCGGGGAGCTGTTTTTT
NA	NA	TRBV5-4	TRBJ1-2	CASSLAGLNYGYTF	TGTGCCAGCAGCTTGGCAGGTCTCAACTATGGCTACACCTTC
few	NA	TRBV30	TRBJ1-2	CAGIRSGHYGYTF	TGTGCCGGGATTCGGAGCGGGCACTATGGCTACACCTTC
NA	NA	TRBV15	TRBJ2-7	CATSRRRGSVGYEQYF	TGTGCCACCAGCAGAAGGAGGGGTTCGGTGGGCTACGAGCAGTACTTC
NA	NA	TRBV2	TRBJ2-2	CASTANTGELFF	TGTGCCAGTACTGCGAACACCGGGGAGCTGTTTTTT
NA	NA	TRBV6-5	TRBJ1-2	CASSFATAYGYTF	TGTGCCAGCAGTTTCGCGACAGCCTATGGCTACACCTTC
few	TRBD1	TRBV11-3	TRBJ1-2	CASSSGQGGRYGYTF	TGTGCCAGCAGCTCGGGACAGGGAGGACGATATGGCTACACCTTC
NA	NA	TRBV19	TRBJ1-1	CASSISSGTEAFF	TGTGCCAGTAGTATTAGCTCGGGCACTGAAGCTTTCTTT
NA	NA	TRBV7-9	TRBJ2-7	CASSSGFPYEQYF	TGTGCCAGCAGCTCAGGGTTTCCCTACGAGCAGTACTTC
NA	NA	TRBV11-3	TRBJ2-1	CASSVAVAGQFF	TGTGCCAGCAGCGTAGCGGTAGCCGGGCAGTTCTTC
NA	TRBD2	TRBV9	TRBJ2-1	CASSVGRLAGGPGEQFF	TGTGCCAGCAGCGTAGGTAGACTAGCGGGGGGGCCAGGTGAGCAGTTCTTC
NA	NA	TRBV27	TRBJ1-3	CASSLGAGAGNTIYF	TGTGCCAGCAGTTTAGGGGCAGGGGCTGGAAACACCATATATTTT
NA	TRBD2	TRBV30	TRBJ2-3	CAWSVRRTSRVLDTQYF	TGTGCCTGGAGTGTACGAAGGACTAGCCGGGTCCTAGATACGCAGTATTTT
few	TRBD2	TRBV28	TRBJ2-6	CASSSPGPSGGLLTF	TGTGCCAGCAGTTCCCCTGGCCCTAGCGGGGGCCTCCTGACTTTC
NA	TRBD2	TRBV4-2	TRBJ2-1	CASSQDLGGGSYNEQFF	TGTGCCAGCAGCCAAGATCTAGGCGGGGGGTCCTACAATGAGCAGTTCTTC
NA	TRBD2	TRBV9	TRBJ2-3	CASSVGGGGADTQYF	TGTGCCAGCAGCGTAGGGGGCGGGGGGGCAGATACGCAGTATTTT
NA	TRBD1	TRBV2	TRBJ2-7	CASSETPGQMAYEQYF	TGTGCCAGCAGTGAGACACCGGGACAGATGGCCTACGAGCAGTACTTC
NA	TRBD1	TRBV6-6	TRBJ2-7	CASSSGGRGGYEQYF	TGTGCCAGCAGTTCAGGGGGCAGAGGAGGTTACGAGCAGTACTTC
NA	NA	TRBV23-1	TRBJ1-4	CASSPFNPAGEKLFF	TGCGCCAGCAGTCCGTTCAACCCAGCAGGGGAAAAACTGTTTTTT
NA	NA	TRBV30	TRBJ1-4	CAWSRQDSTNEKLFF	TGTGCCTGGAGTAGACAGGACTCAACTAATGAAAAACTGTTTTTT
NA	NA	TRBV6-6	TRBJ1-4	CASRLGVGNEKLFF	TGTGCCAGCAGGCTAGGCGTCGGGAACGAAAAACTGTTTTTT
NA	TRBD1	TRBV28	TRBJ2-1	CASSSSGTGFNEQFF	TGTGCCAGCAGTTCCTCCGGGACAGGATTCAATGAGCAGTTCTTC
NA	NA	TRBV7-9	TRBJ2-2	CASSDTGTYTGELFF	TGTGCCAGCAGCGATACCGGGACATACACCGGGGAGCTGTTTTTT
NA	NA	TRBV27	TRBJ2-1	CASSLSGGGDNEQFF	TGTGCCAGCAGTTTATCGGGGGGTGGGGACAATGAGCAGTTCTTC
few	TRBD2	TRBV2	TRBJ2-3	CASSEQAGGPDTQYF	TGTGCCAGCAGTGAACAAGCGGGGGGCCCCGATACGCAGTATTTT
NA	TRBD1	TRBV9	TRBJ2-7	CASSVASTGGPYEQYF	TGTGCCAGCAGCGTAGCTTCGACAGGGGGCCCCTACGAGCAGTACTTC
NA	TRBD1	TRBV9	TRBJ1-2	CASSAAPTGFNGYTF	TGTGCCAGCAGCGCGGCCCCGACAGGGTTCAATGGCTACACCTTC
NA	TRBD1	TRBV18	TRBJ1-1	CASSPDRVGDTEAFF	TGTGCCAGCTCACCAGACAGGGTGGGGGACACTGAAGCTTTCTTT
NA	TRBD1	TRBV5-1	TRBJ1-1	CASRHRQGALGTEAFF	TGCGCCAGCAGACACCGACAGGGGGCGCTGGGGACTGAAGCTTTCTTT
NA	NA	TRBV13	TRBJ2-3	CASSGLPSTDTQYF	TGTGCCAGCAGCGGACTACCCAGCACAGATACGCAGTATTTT
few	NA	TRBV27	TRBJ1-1	CASSLSEVWTEAFF	TGTGCCAGCAGTTTATCCGAGGTGTGGACTGAAGCTTTCTTT
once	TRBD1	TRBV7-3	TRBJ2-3	CASSFGRTGTDTQYF	TGTGCCAGCAGCTTCGGCAGGACAGGGACAGATACGCAGTATTTT